This T cell receptor (beta chain) was sequenced in a study of CD8+CD57+ T cells in acquired aplastic anemia. Study in general: The average for DNA from sorted CD4+ and CD8+ cells was around 3.4 ug. Study results and limitations: Approximately 30 was the count of CD8+ CDR3 sequences that patients shared with controls. Patients and healthy controls showed no significant CD8+ Simpson's diversity difference.

According to the study, genomic DNA was the template for TCR beta VDJ and CDR3 profiling. TCRdb reprocessed the reads with MiXCR, giving one entry per CDR3 protein. Here the sample spans approximately 180,000 distinct CDR3 sequences, approximately 52% being singletons. Comments on this clonotype: Its target is unknown. This is likely a read error, given that the CDR3 carries no conserved phenylalanine or tryptophan at its end.

The CDR3 runs to 14 residues. The V gene's germline CDR1 is WNHNN and CDR2 SYGVQD (reference sequence). V was pared by 4 bases and J by 1 base, with 8 bases between. Patients included in sequencing had previously demonstrated CD8+CD57+ cell expansion by flow cytometry. In all patients, the disease was severe acquired aplastic anemia. The chain employs TRBV10-1 and TRBJ1-5; possible D gene TRBD1, 5 bases. Sequencing input: sorted CD4+, CD8+, or CD8+CD57+ T cells (not recorded which) from PBMCs. The source of this sequence is a human donor with aplastic anemia. Written as DNA, the CDR3 is TGCGCCAGCAGTGCGCAGGGAAGCAATCAGCCCCAGCATTCT. It specifies CASSAQGSNQPQHS.